This paragraph covers one T cell receptor beta chain sequence. The sample comes from a study of T cell changes during pregnancy in multiple sclerosis. TCRdb keeps only in-frame clones here, not all; method: immunoSEQ multiplex PCR. The sample records more than 45,000 clones, 85% to 95% being singletons. V was shortened by 0 bases and J by 3 bases, with 3 bases between the two germline ends. From germline, CDR1 is KGHSH and CDR2 LQKENI. The CDR3 length is 13 residues. The sequences come from CD4+ T cells from peripheral blood mononuclear cells, collected in the second trimester of pregnancy. This chain links TRBV18 with TRBJ2-1; no firm D call. This TCR was sampled from a female donor in good health, enrolled as a control in a pregnancy study. CDR3 nucleotide sequence: TGTGCCAGCTCACCACCCAGCTACAATGAGCAGTTCTTC. Its protein product is CASSPPSYNEQFF.